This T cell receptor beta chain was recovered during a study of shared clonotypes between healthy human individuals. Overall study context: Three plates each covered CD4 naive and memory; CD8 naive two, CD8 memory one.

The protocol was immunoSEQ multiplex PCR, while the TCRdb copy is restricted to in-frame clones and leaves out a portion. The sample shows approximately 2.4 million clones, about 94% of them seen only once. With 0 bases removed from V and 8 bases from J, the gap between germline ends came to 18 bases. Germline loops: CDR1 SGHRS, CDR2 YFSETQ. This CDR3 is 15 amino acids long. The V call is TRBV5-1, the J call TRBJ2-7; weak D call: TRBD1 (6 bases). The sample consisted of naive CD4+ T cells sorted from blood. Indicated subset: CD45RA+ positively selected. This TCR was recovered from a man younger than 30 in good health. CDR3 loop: CASSLVLGQTPQQYF. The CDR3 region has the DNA TGCGCCAGCAGCTTGGTTTTGGGACAAACCCCTCAGCAGTACTTC.